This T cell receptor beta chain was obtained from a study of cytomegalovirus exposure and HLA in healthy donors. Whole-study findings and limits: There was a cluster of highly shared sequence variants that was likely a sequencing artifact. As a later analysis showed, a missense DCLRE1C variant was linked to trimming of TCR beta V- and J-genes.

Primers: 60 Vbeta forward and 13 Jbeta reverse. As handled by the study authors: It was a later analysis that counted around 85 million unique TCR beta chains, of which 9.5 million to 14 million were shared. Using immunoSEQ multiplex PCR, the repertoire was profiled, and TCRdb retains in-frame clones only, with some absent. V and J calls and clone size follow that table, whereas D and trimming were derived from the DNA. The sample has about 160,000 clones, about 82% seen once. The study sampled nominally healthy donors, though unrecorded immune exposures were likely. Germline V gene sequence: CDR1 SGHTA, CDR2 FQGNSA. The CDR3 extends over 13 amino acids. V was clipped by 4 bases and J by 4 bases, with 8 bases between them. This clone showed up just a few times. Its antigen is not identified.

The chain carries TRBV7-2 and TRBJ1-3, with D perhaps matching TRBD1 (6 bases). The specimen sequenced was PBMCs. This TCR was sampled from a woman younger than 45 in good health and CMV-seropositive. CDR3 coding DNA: TGTGCCAGCAGCTCTCAGGGGGGAAACACCATATATTTT. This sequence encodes CASSSQGGNTIYF.